This T cell receptor beta chain emerged from a study of cytomegalovirus exposure and HLA in healthy donors. The PCR employed 60 Vbeta primers together with 13 Jbeta primers. The protocol was immunoSEQ multiplex PCR, while the TCRdb copy is restricted to in-frame clones and leaves out a portion. Among some 140,000 clones listed, just under 80% were seen once. The junction had 14 bases not matched to a gene; V was cut back by 0 bases and J by 6 bases. CDR1 and CDR2 (germline): MGHRA, YSYEKL. The CDR3 is 20 residues long. The source of this sequence is a man aged 30 to 39 in good health. The sample consisted of PBMCs. The chain recombines TRBV4-1 with TRBJ2-5; 15 bases are shared with TRBD2. CDR3 nucleotides: TGCGCCAGCAGCCAAGAGGTCCTAAGGACTAGCGGGAGGGCCGGAAAGACCCAGTACTTC. Amino acids: CASSQEVLRTSGRAGKTQYF.